This T cell receptor beta chain was retrieved from a study of blood T cells in healthy people across ages (dated by TCRdb to between 2015 and 2016). Describing the broader study: In model experiments, roughly one uniquely barcoded TCR beta cDNA molecule per two T cells was captured by template switching. To track age-related changes in TCR beta repertoire diversity, the study relied on deep sequencing normalized with unique cDNA molecular identifiers. Donors were grouped into four age groups: young (average 16 years), middle-aged (about 38), aged (62) and long-lived (about 89). To avoid experimental bias, donors of different ages were randomly spread across the sequencing lanes. The study analyzed two additional independent replicas of 1 million unique cDNA reads from the same blood draw for two donors, one aged 18 to 30 and one aged 80 or older. Results and caveats for the whole study, not just this receptor: Compared with the aged group, more naive CD4+ T cells, fewer expanded clones and increased TCR diversity were shown by the long-lived group, suggesting age selection. Total diversity estimates from one million sequenced T cells were considered lower bounds and underestimates. As age increased, observed TCR beta diversity per million T cells dropped in a roughly linear way, and a significant reduction was already evident by age 40. Bulk unsorted PBMC profiling prevented conclusive comparison of naive and antigen-experienced compartments. The CMV infection status of donors was not known, potentially confounding age-related changes in expanded clonotypes. A strong correlation was found between observed TCR beta diversity and the percentage of naive T cells measured by flow cytometry.

Donors were a few dozen systemically healthy Caucasian individuals from Russia aged roughly 6 to 100 years. Each donor gave roughly 11 milliliters of peripheral blood, drawn into EDTA-treated Vacutainer tubes. Ficoll-Paque density-gradient centrifugation was used to isolate PBMCs, with at least 6.5 million per sample. Trizol reagent was used to extract total RNA from the PBMCs, yielding at least 6 micrograms per sample. For every donor, an aliquot of PBMCs went through flow cytometry to measure the percentages of naive CD45RAhigh/CD27high T cells. This clonotype was found a few times. Its antigen remains undetermined. Base qualities are missing; no much larger clone stands one base away. The method behind the library was 5' RACE. This sample was sequenced with an Illumina HiSeq 2500. A second about 7 to 12 cycle PCR used a sample-barcoded 5' primer and a J-beta primer mix. A template-switch 5' adaptor carrying 12 random nucleotides introduced a unique molecular identifier onto each TCR beta cDNA molecule. Each sample yielded at least 3 million CDR3-containing paired-end reads. First-strand cDNA synthesis was performed from all RNA using the Mint cDNA synthesis kit, with priming by a TRBC-specific oligonucleotide. Following uracil-DNA glycosylase treatment, a first 18-cycle PCR with universal primers M1SS and BC2_uni_R was performed on all cDNA. The authors' analysis ran thus. For normalization, 1 million high-quality reads, each with a distinct molecular identifier, were randomly selected from each sample. Instead of being binned into consensus sequences, reads with shared molecular identifiers were discarded. CDR3 identification, clonotype clustering and error correction used MiTCR with a Q25 quality threshold and the strictest error-elimination algorithm. A nonparametric unseen species model with Euler transformation was used to estimate a lower bound on total TCR beta diversity. TCRdb reran the public reads through fastp at Q25 and MiXCR, keeping productive beta chains. One record per CDR3 amino acid sequence lists the most common genes and DNA. These V and J calls rely on TCRdb rather than the paper's analysis. The sample table holds about 1.6 million distinct CDR3 sequences, of which 30% to 35% were seen once. Together, the top ten hold around 11% of the sample.

The sample was blood. The TCR comes from a woman aged 25 to 39 in good health.

Here is the DNA: TGTGCCAGCAGCTTAGTAGTAGGGGCAGTCGGAGTAGCGGGAGAGACAGATACGCAGTATTTT. Translated, it reads CASSLVVGAVGVAGETDTQYF. The V and J segments used are TRBV7-6 and TRBJ2-3, with 9 central nucleotides matching TRBD2. Clipping removes 1 base from V and 3 bases from J, with 20 as the unmatched junction base count. The cysteine opens and the phenylalanine closes a CDR3 of 21 amino acids. CDR3 DNA only is kept here, 63 bases in frame from base 1. Sequences SGHVS (CDR1) and FNYEAQ (CDR2) are obtained from the germline V gene.